Below, one T cell receptor (beta chain) is given with its context. These data are taken from a study of OX40 agonist ivuxolimab in advanced cancers. Profiled with immunoSEQ multiplex PCR; TCRdb holds only in-frame clones, not every one. The table shows tens of thousands of clones, with roughly nine tenths occurring only once. Germline CDR1 LNHDA, CDR2 SQIVND (reference sequence). Deletions cut 0 bases from V and 5 bases from J, with 16 bases between. The CDR3 runs to 16 residues. Sequenced here: CD4+ or CD8+ T cells sorted from blood, sampled in a trial of the OX40 agonist ivuxolimab. The chain recombines TRBV19 with TRBJ2-5; a weak D match, TRBD2 (6 bases). The source of this sequence is an adult with an advanced solid tumor such as melanoma, head and neck, liver or kidney cancer. CDR3 nucleotides: TGTGCCAGTAGTATAGATCCTGGCGGGAAGGTCGAGACCCAGTACTTC. This gives the protein CASSIDPGGKVETQYF.